The rows below give T cell receptor beta chains drawn from one sample of a study of CD8 T cells in ankylosing spondylitis. TCRdb re-called the 5' RACE reads with MiXCR, one entry per CDR3 protein. The table lists about 360,000 distinct CDR3 sequences, roughly 22% of them singletons. The sequencing input was blood, either unsorted or a sorted T cell fraction (not recorded which). All receptors come from a male donor with ankylosing spondylitis or in good health (not recorded which). CDR3s include the opening cysteine and the closing phenylalanine or tryptophan. The D gene is left open where the match is weak. Size is omitted from some rows. Given values are once, few, many or a class for expanded clones.

v_call: TRBV20-1
clone_size: NA
j_call: TRBJ2-7
d_call: NA
cdr3_aa: CSARVPRDLEQYF
cdr3_nt: TGCAGTGCTAGAGTGCCCAGGGATTTGGAGCAGTACTTC

v_call: TRBV2
clone_size: NA
j_call: TRBJ2-5
d_call: NA
cdr3_aa: CASSPIGGDIWETQYF
cdr3_nt: TGTGCCAGCAGTCCGATCGGCGGGGATATCTGGGAGACCCAGTACTTC

v_call: TRBV7-7
clone_size: NA
j_call: TRBJ2-3
d_call: NA
cdr3_aa: CASSLALGGGTTDTQYF
cdr3_nt: TGTGCCAGCAGCTTAGCGCTAGGGGGGGGGACCACAGATACGCAGTATTTT

v_call: TRBV7-9
clone_size: NA
j_call: TRBJ2-7
d_call: TRBD1
cdr3_aa: CASSGGTGALDEQYF
cdr3_nt: TGTGCCAGCAGCGGGGGGACAGGGGCCCTCGACGAGCAGTACTTC

v_call: TRBV5-1
clone_size: NA
j_call: TRBJ2-1
d_call: TRBD2
cdr3_aa: CASSLGAGGRGEQFF
cdr3_nt: TGCGCCAGCAGCTTGGGAGCGGGGGGGCGGGGTGAGCAGTTCTTC

v_call: TRBV20-1
clone_size: few
j_call: TRBJ2-7
d_call: NA
cdr3_aa: CSARDPLLGYEQYF
cdr3_nt: TGCAGTGCTAGAGATCCCCTTCTGGGTTACGAGCAGTACTTC

v_call: TRBV11-1
clone_size: NA
j_call: TRBJ2-3
d_call: NA
cdr3_aa: CASSPPGATGWGGTQYF
cdr3_nt: TGTGCCAGCAGCCCCCCGGGGGCGACGGGCTGGGGAGGTACGCAGTATTTT

v_call: TRBV4-1
clone_size: few
j_call: TRBJ2-3
d_call: TRBD1
cdr3_aa: CASSQERMTGDRGDYRTDTQYF
cdr3_nt: TGCGCCAGCAGCCAAGAAAGGATGACGGGGGACAGGGGGGATTATCGCACAGATACGCAGTATTTT

v_call: TRBV3-1
clone_size: few
j_call: TRBJ1-2
d_call: NA
cdr3_aa: CASSQPQRGWYGYTF
cdr3_nt: TGTGCCAGCAGCCAACCTCAGCGAGGCTGGTATGGCTACACCTTC

v_call: TRBV7-8
clone_size: few
j_call: TRBJ1-1
d_call: NA
cdr3_aa: CASSLGQHTEAFF
cdr3_nt: TGTGCCAGCAGCTTAGGACAACACACTGAAGCTTTCTTT

v_call: TRBV18
clone_size: NA
j_call: TRBJ2-7
d_call: TRBD1
cdr3_aa: CASSPTGGHEQYF
cdr3_nt: TGTGCCAGCTCTCCGACAGGGGGCCACGAGCAGTACTTC

v_call: TRBV7-9
clone_size: few
j_call: TRBJ2-7
d_call: NA
cdr3_aa: CASSRTRDGTYEQYF
cdr3_nt: TGTGCCAGCAGCCGCACCCGGGACGGTACCTACGAGCAGTACTTC

v_call: TRBV12-3/TRBV12-4
clone_size: few
j_call: TRBJ2-5
d_call: TRBD2
cdr3_aa: CASRGGFGETQYF
cdr3_nt: TGTGCCAGCAGGGGAGGGTTTGGCGAGACCCAGTACTTC

v_call: TRBV25-1
clone_size: few
j_call: TRBJ2-6
d_call: NA
cdr3_aa: CASSSPSESSGANVLTF
cdr3_nt: TGTGCCAGCAGTTCCCCTTCAGAAAGCTCTGGGGCCAACGTCCTGACTTTC

v_call: TRBV25-1
clone_size: NA
j_call: TRBJ2-2
d_call: NA
cdr3_aa: CASSERDHGWELFF
cdr3_nt: TGTGCCAGCAGTGAAAGAGACCACGGTTGGGAGCTGTTTTTT

v_call: TRBV28
clone_size: NA
j_call: TRBJ2-3
d_call: TRBD1
cdr3_aa: CASRTTEGSRGRGTDTQYF
cdr3_nt: TGTGCCAGCAGAACCACCGAAGGGTCTAGGGGGCGCGGCACAGATACGCAGTATTTT

v_call: TRBV10-3
clone_size: few
j_call: TRBJ2-7
d_call: TRBD2
cdr3_aa: CAISESVVLAGTSSYEQYF
cdr3_nt: TGTGCCATCAGTGAGTCTGTGGTACTAGCGGGGACGAGCTCCTACGAGCAGTACTTC

v_call: TRBV11-2
clone_size: NA
j_call: TRBJ2-5
d_call: NA
cdr3_aa: CASSLVQSQETQYF
cdr3_nt: TGTGCCAGCAGCTTAGTCCAGAGTCAAGAGACCCAGTACTTC

v_call: TRBV5-1
clone_size: few
j_call: TRBJ2-7
d_call: NA
cdr3_aa: CASSRPEDMTAYEQYF
cdr3_nt: TGCGCCAGCAGCCGCCCCGAGGATATGACGGCCTACGAGCAGTACTTC

v_call: TRBV29-1
clone_size: NA
j_call: TRBJ2-3
d_call: NA
cdr3_aa: CSVEGEPGRYTDTQYF
cdr3_nt: TGCAGCGTTGAAGGCGAACCGGGGAGATACACAGATACGCAGTATTTT

v_call: TRBV6-5
clone_size: NA
j_call: TRBJ2-3
d_call: NA
cdr3_aa: CASSYHPRGPHTDTQYF
cdr3_nt: TGTGCCAGCAGTTACCACCCTCGAGGACCCCACACAGATACGCAGTATTTT

v_call: TRBV12-3/TRBV12-4
clone_size: NA
j_call: TRBJ2-2
d_call: NA
cdr3_aa: CASSSRGEGYEGGELFF
cdr3_nt: TGTGCCAGCAGTTCTAGGGGAGAGGGATACGAGGGCGGGGAGCTGTTTTTT

v_call: TRBV7-2
clone_size: NA
j_call: TRBJ2-5
d_call: TRBD2
cdr3_aa: CASSPSGTSGQETQYF
cdr3_nt: TGTGCCAGCAGCCCATCAGGGACTAGCGGTCAAGAGACCCAGTACTTC

v_call: TRBV6-5
clone_size: NA
j_call: TRBJ2-5
d_call: NA
cdr3_aa: CASSYGTFPETQYF
cdr3_nt: TGTGCCAGCAGTTACGGGACGTTTCCAGAGACCCAGTACTTC

v_call: TRBV7-2
clone_size: few
j_call: TRBJ2-1
d_call: NA
cdr3_aa: CASSLRLNEQFF
cdr3_nt: TGTGCCAGCAGCTTACGCCTCAATGAGCAGTTCTTC

v_call: TRBV21-1
clone_size: NA
j_call: TRBJ2-7
d_call: NA
cdr3_aa: CASSKALRETYEQYF
cdr3_nt: TGTGCCAGCAGCAAAGCGCTTCGAGAGACCTACGAGCAGTACTTC

v_call: TRBV7-9
clone_size: many
j_call: TRBJ1-1
d_call: NA
cdr3_aa: CASSLAPGIGAFF
cdr3_nt: TGTGCCAGCAGCTTAGCGCCGGGAATAGGAGCTTTCTTT

v_call: TRBV7-8
clone_size: NA
j_call: TRBJ2-1
d_call: NA
cdr3_aa: CASSAQTGTEVF
cdr3_nt: TGTGCCAGCAGCGCCCAGACAGGGACTGAGGTCTTC

v_call: TRBV30
clone_size: NA
j_call: TRBJ2-5
d_call: TRBD2
cdr3_aa: CAWGRGYQETQYF
cdr3_nt: TGTGCCTGGGGGCGGGGGTACCAAGAGACCCAGTACTTC

v_call: TRBV3-1
clone_size: few
j_call: TRBJ2-7
d_call: NA
cdr3_aa: CASSQAIPYEQYF
cdr3_nt: TGTGCCAGCAGCCAAGCCATACCCTACGAGCAGTACTTC

v_call: TRBV7-9
clone_size: few
j_call: TRBJ2-1
d_call: TRBD2
cdr3_aa: CASSLAPSGGHEQFF
cdr3_nt: TGTGCCAGCAGCTTAGCTCCTAGCGGGGGCCATGAGCAGTTCTTC

v_call: TRBV13
clone_size: NA
j_call: TRBJ2-5
d_call: NA
cdr3_aa: CASSLGGTPRETQYF
cdr3_nt: TGTGCCAGCAGCTTAGGCGGGACTCCTAGGGAGACCCAGTACTTC

v_call: TRBV7-9
clone_size: NA
j_call: TRBJ2-7
d_call: TRBD2
cdr3_aa: CASSYSGTSSYEQYF
cdr3_nt: TGTGCCAGCAGCTACTCCGGGACTAGCTCCTACGAGCAGTACTTC

v_call: TRBV27
clone_size: NA
j_call: TRBJ2-2
d_call: NA
cdr3_aa: CASSTGDTTGELFF
cdr3_nt: TGTGCCAGTTCCACTGGGGATACCACCGGGGAGCTGTTTTTT

v_call: TRBV7-2
clone_size: few
j_call: TRBJ2-1
d_call: TRBD2
cdr3_aa: CASSPSRDYYNEQFF
cdr3_nt: TGTGCCAGCAGCCCGAGCCGGGACTACTACAATGAGCAGTTCTTC

v_call: TRBV28
clone_size: few
j_call: TRBJ2-1
d_call: NA
cdr3_aa: CASDRRDPQGEQFF
cdr3_nt: TGTGCCAGCGATCGTCGGGACCCCCAGGGGGAGCAGTTCTTC

v_call: TRBV7-6
clone_size: many
j_call: TRBJ2-3
d_call: TRBD2
cdr3_aa: CASSLEGGGRTDTQYF
cdr3_nt: TGTGCCAGCAGCTTAGAGGGCGGGGGGCGGACAGATACGCAGTATTTT

v_call: TRBV29-1
clone_size: NA
j_call: TRBJ2-7
d_call: NA
cdr3_aa: CSVDTESYEQYF
cdr3_nt: TGCAGCGTTGACACAGAATCCTACGAGCAGTACTTC

v_call: TRBV5-1
clone_size: many
j_call: TRBJ1-5
d_call: NA
cdr3_aa: CASSLSGPNQPQHF
cdr3_nt: TGCGCCAGCAGCTTGTCGGGGCCCAATCAGCCCCAGCATTTT

v_call: TRBV7-6
clone_size: NA
j_call: TRBJ2-1
d_call: TRBD2
cdr3_aa: CASSLEGSGGPLTYNEQFF
cdr3_nt: TGTGCCAGCAGCTTAGAGGGTAGCGGGGGGCCACTAACCTACAATGAGCAGTTCTTC

v_call: TRBV20-1
clone_size: NA
j_call: TRBJ2-7
d_call: NA
cdr3_aa: CSARGRTTYEQYF
cdr3_nt: TGCAGTGCTAGAGGAAGGACTACCTACGAGCAGTACTTC

v_call: TRBV11-2
clone_size: NA
j_call: TRBJ1-6
d_call: NA
cdr3_aa: CASSFGNSPLHF
cdr3_nt: TGTGCCAGCAGCTTCGGGAATTCACCCCTCCACTTT

v_call: TRBV15
clone_size: many
j_call: TRBJ2-2
d_call: NA
cdr3_aa: CATSRDSVETGELFF
cdr3_nt: TGTGCCACCAGCAGAGATTCGGTCGAAACCGGGGAGCTGTTTTTT

v_call: TRBV10-2
clone_size: NA
j_call: TRBJ1-6
d_call: NA
cdr3_aa: CASSEPAYNSPLHF
cdr3_nt: TGCGCCAGCAGTGAGCCGGCGTATAATTCACCCCTCCACTTT

v_call: TRBV2
clone_size: few
j_call: TRBJ2-5
d_call: NA
cdr3_aa: CASSEARSTVVETQYF
cdr3_nt: TGTGCCAGCAGTGAAGCGAGGAGTACAGTCGTGGAGACCCAGTACTTC